The 9 T cell receptor beta chains below come from one sample, sequenced in a study of tumor and adjacent non-tumor tissue in lung cancer. Three rounds of nested PCR, following a modified ARM-PCR protocol, produced the TCRbeta library. From the multiplex PCR reads, TCRdb called clonotypes with MiXCR, one entry per CDR3 protein. The sample lists about 200,000 distinct CDR3 sequences; about 76% were seen once. No cell sorting was done before RNA was extracted from the tissue. The sample taken for sequencing was lung tumor tissue. The receptors were gathered from a man aged 60 to 69 with non-small cell lung cancer.

About this clonotype itself: At one boundary the junction diverges from the germline segment, which might be a read error. This sequence joins TRBV10-2 and TRBJ2-3; no firm D call. The CDR3 runs 14 residues. Germline V gene sequence: CDR1 WSHSY, CDR2 SAAADI. The CDR3 region is CDSRVVESTDTQYF. In DNA, the CDR3 is TGCGACAGCAGAGTAGTGGAGAGCACAGATACGCAGTATTTT.

The V and J genes are TRBV6-6 and TRBJ2-3; D possibly corresponds to TRBD2 (5 bases). Germline assignment: CDR1 MNHNY and CDR2 SVGAGI (reference sequence). There are 16 residues in the CDR3. Trimming removed 0 bases at V and 3 bases at J, with 13 bases between. Here the CDR3 DNA reads TGTGCCAGCAGTTACTCGTCGAGGGAAGTTACAGATACGCAGTATTTT. Translated, it gives CASSYSSREVTDTQYF.

A remark on this clonotype: A much more abundant neighbour one base away suggests this may be a read error. V is TRBV12-3 or TRBV12-4 and J is TRBJ2-1; 7 bases align to TRBD2. The CDR3 length is 18 residues. The CDR3 region is CAISPRQYLRERVDEQFF. Here the CDR3 DNA reads TGTGCCATCAGTCCCCGCCAGTATCTGCGGGAGAGAGTCGATGAGCAGTTCTTC.

A few counts support this clonotype. With a much larger clone just one base away, this may be a read error. V gene TRBV6-6 combines with J gene TRBJ1-1; TRBD1 is a possible D gene (6 bases). CDR3 length: 11 amino acids. CDR1 and CDR2 (germline): MNHNY, SVGAGI (reference sequence). CDR3 region: CTSSPQGVAFF. The CDR3 nucleotides read TGTACCAGCAGCCCACAGGGTGTAGCTTTCTTT.

This clonotype was recorded at least ten times. The chain links TRBV6-6 to TRBJ1-2; 9 positions match TRBD1. CDR3 size: 14 residues. Unmatched junction bases numbered 3, after V lost 4 bases and J lost 3 bases. Germline lookup yields CDR1 MNHNY and CDR2 SVGAGI (reference sequence). CDR3 nucleotides: TGTGCCAGCAGTTCGGACAGGGGATACTATGGCTACACCTTC. Translation: CASSSDRGYYGYTF.

Concerning this clonotype itself: Since no conserved phenylalanine or tryptophan closes the CDR3, a read error is the likely cause. The gene calls are TRBV5-4 and TRBJ2-3; 9 positions agree with TRBD2. The germline gives CDR1 SGHNT, CDR2 YYREEE (reference sequence). The CDR3 is 16 residues long. The CDR3 region is CANSLAPGLAMDTQYY. The CDR3 bases are TGTGCCAACAGCTTGGCTCCGGGACTAGCAATGGATACGCAGTATTAT.

For this clonotype: One junction end does not reproduce the germline sequence, and a read error may be involved. The chain uses TRBV11-2 and TRBJ2-7; 8 positions agree with TRBD2. The germline CDR1 and CDR2 sequences are SGHAT and FQNNGV. CDR3 length: 16 residues. As DNA, the CDR3 is TGTACCAGCAGTTACCTAGGGGGGACTAGACTCTACGAGCAGTACTTC. Protein sequence: CTSSYLGGTRLYEQYF.

A remark on this clonotype: This may be a read error, as it is one base from a much larger clone. The rearrangement uses TRBV20-1 and TRBJ2-5, with D unclear. CDR3 length: 13 residues. Germline loops: CDR1 DFQATT, CDR2 SNEGSKA (reference sequence). CDR3 bases: TGCAGTGCTAGATCTCCTGGTAAAGAGACCCTGTACTTC. Translating gives CSARSPGKETLYF.

This clonotype turned up a few times. The chain combines TRBV20-1 with TRBJ2-3, with no clear D. The CDR3 spans 13 residues. The germline V gene has CDR1 DFQATT and CDR2 SNEGSKA (reference sequence). Trimming removed 0 bases from V and 4 bases from J, with 8 bases in between. The CDR3 DNA reads TGCAGTGCTAGAGACGGTGGGGCAGATACGCAGTATTTT. This translates into CSARDGGADTQYF.